Described below is a single TCR beta chain sequence and its context. Following extraction, RNA underwent reverse transcription to cDNA, which served as the sequencing template. The assay was immunoSEQ multiplex PCR, and TCRdb's table has in-frame clones only and misses some. The sample gives 150,000 to 200,000 clones, about 61% of which show up once; roughly 16% is in the top ten. Treatment: oral pan-JAK inhibitor, 5-10 mg twice daily. This entry comes from a study of CD8+ T cells in alopecia areata. This CDR3 has 11 amino acids. Trimming took off 6 bases at V and 0 bases at J, with 3 bases between the two ends. The V gene's germline CDR1 is SQVTM and CDR2 ANQGSEA.

The chain links TRBV29-1 to TRBJ1-3; D unclear. The receptor comes from a human donor with alopecia areata. Sequenced here: CD4+ T cells sorted from blood, sampled at approximately week 61, from a patient treated with tofacitinib. The CDR3 region is CSVDSGNTIYF. In DNA form, the CDR3 reads TGCAGCGTCGACTCTGGAAACACCATATATTTT.